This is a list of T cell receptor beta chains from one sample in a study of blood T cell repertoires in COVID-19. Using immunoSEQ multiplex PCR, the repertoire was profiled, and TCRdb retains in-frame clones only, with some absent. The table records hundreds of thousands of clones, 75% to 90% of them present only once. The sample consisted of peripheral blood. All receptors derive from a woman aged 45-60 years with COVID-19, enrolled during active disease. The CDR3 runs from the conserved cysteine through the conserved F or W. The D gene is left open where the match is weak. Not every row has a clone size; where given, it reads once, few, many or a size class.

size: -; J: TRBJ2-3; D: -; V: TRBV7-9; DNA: TGTGCCAGCAGCTTAGTAGTTCCGGACAGAAGCAGGAATACGCAGTATTTT; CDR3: CASSLVVPDRSRNTQYF
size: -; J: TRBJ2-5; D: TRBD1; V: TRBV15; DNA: TGTGCCACCAGCAGAGATGGGACAGAAGAGACCCAGTACTTC; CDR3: CATSRDGTEETQYF
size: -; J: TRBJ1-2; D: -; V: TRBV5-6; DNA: TGTGCCAGCAGCCTAGACAGGACGGGAGGCTACACCTTC; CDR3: CASSLDRTGGYTF
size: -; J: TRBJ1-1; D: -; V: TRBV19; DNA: TGTGCCAGTAGTATACAGAAGAACACTGAAGCTTTCTTT; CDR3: CASSIQKNTEAFF
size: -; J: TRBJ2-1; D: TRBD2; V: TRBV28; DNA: TGTGCCAGCAGTTCGGGACTAGCGGGAGATGAGCAGTTCTTC; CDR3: CASSSGLAGDEQFF
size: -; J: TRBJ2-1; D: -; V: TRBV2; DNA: TGTGCCAGCAGTGAAGGGGTTCGGGGGAATGAGCAGTTCTTC; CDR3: CASSEGVRGNEQFF
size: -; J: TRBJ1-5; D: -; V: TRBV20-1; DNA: TGCAGTGCTAAACAGGTGTCCGCCCAGCATTTT; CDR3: CSAKQVSAQHF
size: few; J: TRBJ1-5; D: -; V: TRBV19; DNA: TGTGCCAGTAGTATCGCAGGGGACAGCAATCAGCCCCAGCATTTT; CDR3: CASSIAGDSNQPQHF
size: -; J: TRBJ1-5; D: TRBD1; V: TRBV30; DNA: TGTGCCTGGAGCGAGGGGGCCGATCAGCCCCAGCATTTT; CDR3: CAWSEGADQPQHF
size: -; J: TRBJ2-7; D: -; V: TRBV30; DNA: TGTGCCTGGATAGGTAAACTGACCGGGTCCTACGAGCAGTACTTC; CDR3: CAWIGKLTGSYEQYF
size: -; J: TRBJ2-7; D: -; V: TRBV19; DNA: TGTGCCAGTAGTATAGTTTCCGGTTTCTACGAGCAGTACTTC; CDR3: CASSIVSGFYEQYF
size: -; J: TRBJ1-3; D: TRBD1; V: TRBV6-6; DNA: TGTGCCAGCAGTCCAGGACAGGGGGCAACTGGAAACACCATATATTTT; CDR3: CASSPGQGATGNTIYF
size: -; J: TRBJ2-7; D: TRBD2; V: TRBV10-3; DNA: TGTGCCATCAGTGTAGTAGCGGGAGGGTCCTCCTACGAGCAGTACTTC; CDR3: CAISVVAGGSSYEQYF
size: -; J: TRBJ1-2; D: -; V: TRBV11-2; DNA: TGTGCCAGCAGCTTAGCTGGAGACAGGCTACTTGGCTACACCTTC; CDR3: CASSLAGDRLLGYTF
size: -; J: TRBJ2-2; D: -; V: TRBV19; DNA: TGTGCCAGTAGTATTGTCCGAAGCGGGTTTGCCGGGGAGCTGTTTTTT; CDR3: CASSIVRSGFAGELFF
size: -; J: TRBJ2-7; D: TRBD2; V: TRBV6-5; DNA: TGTGCCAGCAGTTACGTCAGCGGGAGCTCCTACGAGCAGTACTTC; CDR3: CASSYVSGSSYEQYF
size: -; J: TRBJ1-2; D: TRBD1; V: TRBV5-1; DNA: TGCGCCAGCAGCTTACCCAAGGGGGCCCTTAACTATGGCTACACCTTC; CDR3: CASSLPKGALNYGYTF